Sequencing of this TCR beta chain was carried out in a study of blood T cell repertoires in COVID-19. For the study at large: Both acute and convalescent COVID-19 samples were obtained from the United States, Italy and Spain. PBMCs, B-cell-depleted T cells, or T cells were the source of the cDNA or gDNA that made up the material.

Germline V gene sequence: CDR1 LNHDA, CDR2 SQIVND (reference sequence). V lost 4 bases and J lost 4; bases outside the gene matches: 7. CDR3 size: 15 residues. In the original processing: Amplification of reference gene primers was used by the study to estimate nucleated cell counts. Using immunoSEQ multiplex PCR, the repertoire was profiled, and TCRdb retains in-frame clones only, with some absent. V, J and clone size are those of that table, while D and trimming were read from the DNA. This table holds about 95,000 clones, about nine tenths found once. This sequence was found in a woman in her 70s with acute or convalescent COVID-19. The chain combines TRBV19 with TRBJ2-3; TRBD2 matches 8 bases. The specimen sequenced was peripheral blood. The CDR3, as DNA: TGTGCCAGTAGTAGGAGCGGGAGTGGGTCAGATACGCAGTATTTT. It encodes CASSRSGSGSDTQYF.